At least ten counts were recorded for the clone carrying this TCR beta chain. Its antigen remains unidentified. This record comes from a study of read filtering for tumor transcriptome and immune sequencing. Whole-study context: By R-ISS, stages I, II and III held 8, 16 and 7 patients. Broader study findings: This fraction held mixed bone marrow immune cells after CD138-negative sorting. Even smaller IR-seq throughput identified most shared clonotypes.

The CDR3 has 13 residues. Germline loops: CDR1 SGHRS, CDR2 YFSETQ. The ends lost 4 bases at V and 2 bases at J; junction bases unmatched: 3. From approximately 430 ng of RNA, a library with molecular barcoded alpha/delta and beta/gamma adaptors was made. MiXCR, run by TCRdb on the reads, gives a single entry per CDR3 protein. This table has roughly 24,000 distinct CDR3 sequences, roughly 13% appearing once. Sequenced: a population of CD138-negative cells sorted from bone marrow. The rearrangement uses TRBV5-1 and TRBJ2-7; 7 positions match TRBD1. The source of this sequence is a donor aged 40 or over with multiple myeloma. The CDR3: CASSAGTAYEQYF. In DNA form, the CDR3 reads TGCGCCAGCAGCGCCGGGACAGCCTACGAGCAGTACTTC.